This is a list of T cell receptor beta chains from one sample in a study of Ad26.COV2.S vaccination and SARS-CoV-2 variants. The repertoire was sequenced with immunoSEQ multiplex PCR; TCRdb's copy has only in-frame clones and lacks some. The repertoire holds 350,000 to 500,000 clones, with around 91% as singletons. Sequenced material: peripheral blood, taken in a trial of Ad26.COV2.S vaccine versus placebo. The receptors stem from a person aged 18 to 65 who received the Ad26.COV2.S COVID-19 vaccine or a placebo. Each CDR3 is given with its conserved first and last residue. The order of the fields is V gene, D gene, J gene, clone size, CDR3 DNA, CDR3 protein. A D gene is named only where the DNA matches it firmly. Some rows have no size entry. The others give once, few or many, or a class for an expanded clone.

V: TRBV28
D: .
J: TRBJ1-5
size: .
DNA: TGTGCCAGCAGCCGCACGAAGGGGGTGAATCAGCCCCAGCATTTT
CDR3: CASSRTKGVNQPQHF

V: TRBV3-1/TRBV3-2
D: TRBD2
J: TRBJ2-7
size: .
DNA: TGTGCCAGCAGCCAATCAGCGGGAGTGCTATACTTC
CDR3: CASSQSAGVLYF

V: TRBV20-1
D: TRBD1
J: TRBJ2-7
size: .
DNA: TGCAGTGCTAGTCCGGGACAGGGGCACGAGCAGTACTTC
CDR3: CSASPGQGHEQYF

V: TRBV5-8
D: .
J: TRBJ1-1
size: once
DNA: TGTGCCAGCAGCTCCTCGGGACTCCGGAACACTGAAGCTTTCTTT
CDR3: CASSSSGLRNTEAFF

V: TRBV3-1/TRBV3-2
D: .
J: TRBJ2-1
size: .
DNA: TGTGCCAGCAGCCAAAGCGATGAGCAGTTCTTC
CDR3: CASSQSDEQFF

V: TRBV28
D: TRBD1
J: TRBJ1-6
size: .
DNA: TGTGCCAGCAGTTCCTACAGGGGGTACAATTCACCCCTCCACTTT
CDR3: CASSSYRGYNSPLHF

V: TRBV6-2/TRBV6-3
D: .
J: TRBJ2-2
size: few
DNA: TGTGCCAGCAGCTCGGGGGCCGGGGAGCTGTTTTTT
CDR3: CASSSGAGELFF

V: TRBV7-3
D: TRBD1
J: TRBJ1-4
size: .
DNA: TGTGTCCTCGACAGGGGAAGGAGTGAAAAACTGTTTTTT
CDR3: CVLDRGRSEKLFF

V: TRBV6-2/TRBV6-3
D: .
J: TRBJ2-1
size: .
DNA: TGTGCCAGCAGTTATTCGGGGCCCTACAATGAGCAGTTCTTC
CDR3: CASSYSGPYNEQFF

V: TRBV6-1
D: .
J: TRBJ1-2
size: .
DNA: TGTGCCAGCAGTGAAGGCGGGGGGAGGTTCTATGGCTACACCTTC
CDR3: CASSEGGGRFYGYTF

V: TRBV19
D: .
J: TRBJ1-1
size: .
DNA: TGTGCCAGTAGTATGAAAGCAAACACTGAAGCTTTCTTT
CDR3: CASSMKANTEAFF

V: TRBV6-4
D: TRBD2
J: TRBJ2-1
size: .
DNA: TGTGCCAGCAGTGAAGGGGGACTAGCGGCCTACAATGAGCAGTTCTTC
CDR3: CASSEGGLAAYNEQFF

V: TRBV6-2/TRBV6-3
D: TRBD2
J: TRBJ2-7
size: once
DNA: TGTGCCAGCAGTGCCGGGACTAGCGGATACGAGCAGTACTTC
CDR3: CASSAGTSGYEQYF

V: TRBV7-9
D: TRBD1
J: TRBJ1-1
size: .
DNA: TGTGCCAGCAGCAACAGGGGGCGGATCACTGAAGCTTTCTTT
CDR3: CASSNRGRITEAFF

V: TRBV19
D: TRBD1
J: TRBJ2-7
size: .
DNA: TGTGCCAGTAGTATGGCCAGGGGGCTGGACGAGCAGTACTTC
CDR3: CASSMARGLDEQYF

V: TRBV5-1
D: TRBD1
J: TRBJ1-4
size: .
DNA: TGCGCCAGCAGCTTGGAGGGGACAGGGAGGCATAATGAAAAACTGTTTTTT
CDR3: CASSLEGTGRHNEKLFF

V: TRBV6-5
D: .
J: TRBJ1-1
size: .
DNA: TGTGCCAGCAGTTCGGGCAGGGGTGGTAACACTGAAGCTTTCTTT
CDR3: CASSSGRGGNTEAFF

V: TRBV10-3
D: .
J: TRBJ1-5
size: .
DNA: TGTGCCATCAGTGAGAGGGACACCCATCAGCCCCAGCATTTT
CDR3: CAISERDTHQPQHF

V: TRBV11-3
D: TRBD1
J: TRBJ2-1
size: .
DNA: TGTGCCAGCAGCCGGGGGGACAGGGAATACAATGAGCAGTTCTTC
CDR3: CASSRGDREYNEQFF

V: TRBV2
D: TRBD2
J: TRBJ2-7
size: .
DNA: TGTGCCAGCAAAATTTTAGCGGGAGACGAGCAGTACTTC
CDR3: CASKILAGDEQYF

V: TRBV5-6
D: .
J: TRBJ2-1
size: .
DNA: TGTGCCAGCAGCTCTCAAAGGCGGGGTGAGCAGTTCTTC
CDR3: CASSSQRRGEQFF

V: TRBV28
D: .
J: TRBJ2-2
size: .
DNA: TGTGCCAGCAGTTTATGGGAGGGATCGAACACCGGGGAGCTGTTTTTT
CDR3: CASSLWEGSNTGELFF